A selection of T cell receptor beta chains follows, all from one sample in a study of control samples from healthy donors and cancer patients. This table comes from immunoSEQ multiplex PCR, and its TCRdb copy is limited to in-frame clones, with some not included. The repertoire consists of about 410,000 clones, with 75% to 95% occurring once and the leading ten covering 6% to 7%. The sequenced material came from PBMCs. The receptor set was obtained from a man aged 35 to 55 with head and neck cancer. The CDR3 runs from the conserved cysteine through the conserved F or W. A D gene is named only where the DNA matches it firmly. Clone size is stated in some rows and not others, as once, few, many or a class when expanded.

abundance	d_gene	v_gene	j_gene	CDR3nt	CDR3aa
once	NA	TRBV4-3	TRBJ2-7	TGCGCCAGCAGCCCAACCCGGGGAGGTGCCTACGAGCAGTACTTC	CASSPTRGGAYEQYF
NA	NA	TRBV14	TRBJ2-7	TGTGCCAGCAGCCAAGATGTGTTGGGGGTCGATTTCTACGAGCAGTACTTC	CASSQDVLGVDFYEQYF
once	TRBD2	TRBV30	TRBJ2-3	TGTGCCTGGAGTGTGGGACTAGCGGGAGGGGGCACAGATACGCAGTATTTT	CAWSVGLAGGGTDTQYF
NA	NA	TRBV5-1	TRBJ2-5	TGCGCCAGCAGCTTGGAGACCGGGGCCGGAGCCCAGTACTTC	CASSLETGAGAQYF
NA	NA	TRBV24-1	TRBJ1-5	TGTGCCACCAGTGATTCCAGGACGACAGTTTGGGGCAATCAGCCCCAGCATTTT	CATSDSRTTVWGNQPQHF
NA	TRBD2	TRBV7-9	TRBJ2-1	TGTGCCAGCAGCTATAACCCCAGCGGGAGGGCCGGTGAGCAGTTCTTC	CASSYNPSGRAGEQFF
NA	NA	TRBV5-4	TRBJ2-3	TGTGCCAGCAGCTACCACGACACAGATACGCAGTATTTT	CASSYHDTDTQYF
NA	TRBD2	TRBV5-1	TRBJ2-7	TGCGCCAGCAGCTTGGATGGACTAGCTTACGAGCAGTACTTC	CASSLDGLAYEQYF
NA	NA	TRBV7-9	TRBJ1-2	TGTGCCAGCAGCTCTCCCTCCCGGACGGCAAACTATGGCTACACCTTC	CASSSPSRTANYGYTF
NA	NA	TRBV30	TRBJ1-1	TGTGCCTGGAGTGCGGAGAACACTCTATCGAACACTGAAGCTTTCTTT	CAWSAENTLSNTEAFF
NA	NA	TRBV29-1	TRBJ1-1	TGCAGCGCAAATCAGGGTGAGGGCACTGAAGCTTTCTTT	CSANQGEGTEAFF
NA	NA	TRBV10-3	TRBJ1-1	TGTGCCATCAGCGTGGGTGGAGCTAACACTGAAGCTTTCTTT	CAISVGGANTEAFF
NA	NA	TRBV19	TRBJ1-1	TGTGCCAGTAGTATCGGAGGTTTAATAAACACTGAAGCTTTCTTT	CASSIGGLINTEAFF
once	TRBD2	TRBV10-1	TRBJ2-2	TGCGCCAGCGCGGGGACTAGCGGGGCTGCGAACACCGGGGAGCTGTTTTTT	CASAGTSGAANTGELFF
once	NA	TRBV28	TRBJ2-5	TGTGCCAGCAGTCCCCGGGGAGTCCTTGGGTTGAAGACCCAGTACTTC	CASSPRGVLGLKTQYF
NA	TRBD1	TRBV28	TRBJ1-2	TGTGCCAGCAGTCCCGCCACAGGGGGCCTCTATGGCTACACCTTC	CASSPATGGLYGYTF